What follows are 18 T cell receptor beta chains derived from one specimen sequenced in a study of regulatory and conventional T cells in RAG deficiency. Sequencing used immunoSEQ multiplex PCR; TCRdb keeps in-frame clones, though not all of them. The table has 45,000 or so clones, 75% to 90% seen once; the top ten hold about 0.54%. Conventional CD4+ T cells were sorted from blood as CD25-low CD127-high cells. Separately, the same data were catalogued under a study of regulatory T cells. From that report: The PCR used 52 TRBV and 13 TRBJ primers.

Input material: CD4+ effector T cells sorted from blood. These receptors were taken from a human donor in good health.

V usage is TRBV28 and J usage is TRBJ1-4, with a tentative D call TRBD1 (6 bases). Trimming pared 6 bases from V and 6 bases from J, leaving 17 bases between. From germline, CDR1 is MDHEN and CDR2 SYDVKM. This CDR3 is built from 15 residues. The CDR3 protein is CASSLPEGGHEKLFF. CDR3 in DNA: TGTGCCAGCAGCCTCCCTGAGGGGGGGCATGAAAAACTGTTTTTT.

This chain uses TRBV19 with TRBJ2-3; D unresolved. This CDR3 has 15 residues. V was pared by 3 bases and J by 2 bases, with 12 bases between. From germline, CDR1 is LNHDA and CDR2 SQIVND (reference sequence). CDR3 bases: TGTGCCAGTAGTATTACTCGGTCCCTCACAGATACGCAGTATTTT. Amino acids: CASSITRSLTDTQYF.

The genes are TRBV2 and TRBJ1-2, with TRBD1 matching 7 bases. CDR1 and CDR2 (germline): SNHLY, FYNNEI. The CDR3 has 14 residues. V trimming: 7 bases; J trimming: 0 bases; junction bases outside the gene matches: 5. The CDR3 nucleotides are TGTGCCAGCATGAGGGACAGAACTAACTATGGCTACACCTTC. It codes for CASMRDRTNYGYTF.

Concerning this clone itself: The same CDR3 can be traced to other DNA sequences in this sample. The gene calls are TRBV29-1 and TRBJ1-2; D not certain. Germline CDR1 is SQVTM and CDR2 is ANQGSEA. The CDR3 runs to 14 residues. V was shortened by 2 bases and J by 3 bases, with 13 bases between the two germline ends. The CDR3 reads CSVESWQTHYGYTF. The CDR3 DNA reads TGCAGCGTTGAAAGTTGGCAGACCCACTATGGCTACACCTTC.

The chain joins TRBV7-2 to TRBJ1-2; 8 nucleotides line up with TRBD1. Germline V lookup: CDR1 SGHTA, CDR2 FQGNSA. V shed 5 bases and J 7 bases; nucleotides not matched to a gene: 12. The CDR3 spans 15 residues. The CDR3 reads CASSLHPTGVSGYTF. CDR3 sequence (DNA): TGTGCCAGCAGCCTTCACCCGACAGGGGTGTCTGGCTACACCTTC.

The CDR3 protein is CASSYAVGLGYGYTF. In nucleotides, the CDR3 is TGTGCCAGCAGTTACGCCGTAGGACTAGGTTATGGCTACACCTTC. This chain connects TRBV6-5 to TRBJ1-2; D not resolved. This CDR3 is built from 15 residues. CDR1 and CDR2 from the germline V gene are MNHEY and SVGAGI. V was clipped by 2 bases and J by 5 bases, with 15 bases between them.

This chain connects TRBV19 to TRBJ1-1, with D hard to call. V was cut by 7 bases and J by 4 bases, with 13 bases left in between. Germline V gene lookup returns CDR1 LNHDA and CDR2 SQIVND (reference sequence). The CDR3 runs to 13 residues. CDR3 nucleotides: TGTGCCAGTAAAATTGGATGGAGCACTGAAGCTTTCTTT. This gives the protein CASKIGWSTEAFF.

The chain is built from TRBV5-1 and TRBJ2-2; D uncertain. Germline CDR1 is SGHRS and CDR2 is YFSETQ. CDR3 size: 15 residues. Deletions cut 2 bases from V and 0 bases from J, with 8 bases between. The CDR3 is CASSFKNANTGELFF. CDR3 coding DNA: TGCGCCAGCAGCTTCAAGAATGCGAACACCGGGGAGCTGTTTTTT.

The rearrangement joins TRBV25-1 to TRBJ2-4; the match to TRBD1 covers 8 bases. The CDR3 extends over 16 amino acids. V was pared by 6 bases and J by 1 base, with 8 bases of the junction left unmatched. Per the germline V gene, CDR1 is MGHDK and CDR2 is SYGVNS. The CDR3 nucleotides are TGTGCCAGCAGCCCAGGGGGCCCGGGCGCCAAAAACATTCAGTACTTC. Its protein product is CASSPGGPGAKNIQYF.

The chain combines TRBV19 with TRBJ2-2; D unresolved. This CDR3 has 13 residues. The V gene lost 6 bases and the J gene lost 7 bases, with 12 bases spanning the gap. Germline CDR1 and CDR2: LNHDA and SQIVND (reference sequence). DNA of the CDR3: TGTGCCAGTAGCTTACCTATCGACGGGGAGCTGTTTTTT. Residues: CASSLPIDGELFF.

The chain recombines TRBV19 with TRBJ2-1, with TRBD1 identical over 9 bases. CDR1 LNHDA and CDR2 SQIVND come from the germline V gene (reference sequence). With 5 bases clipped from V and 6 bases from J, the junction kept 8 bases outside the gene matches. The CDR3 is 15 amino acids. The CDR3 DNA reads TGTGCCAGTAGTGCTCCGGGACAGGGCCTCAATGAGCAGTTCTTC. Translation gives CASSAPGQGLNEQFF.

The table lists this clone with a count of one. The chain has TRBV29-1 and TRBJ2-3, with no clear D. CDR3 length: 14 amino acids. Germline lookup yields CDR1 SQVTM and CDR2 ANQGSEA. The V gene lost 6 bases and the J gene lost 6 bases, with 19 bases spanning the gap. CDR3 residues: CSVDAGSTTDTQYF. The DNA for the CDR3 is TGCAGCGTAGACGCCGGGTCCACGACCGATACGCAGTATTTT.

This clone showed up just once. The CDR3 reads CASSMWATSNQPQHF. Here the CDR3 DNA reads TGTGCCAGTAGTATGTGGGCGACGAGCAATCAGCCCCAGCATTTT. The chain is built from TRBV19 and TRBJ1-5; D unresolved. Per the germline V gene, CDR1 is LNHDA and CDR2 is SQIVND (reference sequence). This CDR3 is built from 15 residues. V was shortened by 3 bases and J by 1 base, with 10 bases between the two germline ends.

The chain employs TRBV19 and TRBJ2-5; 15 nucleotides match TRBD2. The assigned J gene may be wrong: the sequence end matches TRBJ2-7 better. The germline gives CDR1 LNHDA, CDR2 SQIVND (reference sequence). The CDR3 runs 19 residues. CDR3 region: CASSGTSGGSNLKFYEQYF. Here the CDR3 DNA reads TGTGCCAGTAGTGGGACTAGCGGGGGGTCCAACTTAAAATTCTACGAGCAGTACTTC.

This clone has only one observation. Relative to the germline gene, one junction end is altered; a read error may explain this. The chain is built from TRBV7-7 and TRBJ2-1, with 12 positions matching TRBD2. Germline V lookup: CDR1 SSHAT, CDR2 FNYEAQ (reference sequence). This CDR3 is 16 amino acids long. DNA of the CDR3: TGTGCTAGCAGCTTAAGCGCGACTAGCGGGAGTGATGAGCAGTTCTTC. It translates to CASSLSATSGSDEQFF.

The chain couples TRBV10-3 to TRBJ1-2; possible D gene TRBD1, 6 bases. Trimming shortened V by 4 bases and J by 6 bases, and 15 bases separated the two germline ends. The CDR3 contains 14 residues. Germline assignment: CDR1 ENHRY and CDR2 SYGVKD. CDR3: CAISGGGREDGYTF. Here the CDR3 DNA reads TGTGCCATCAGTGGTGGGGGGCGCGAGGATGGCTACACCTTC.

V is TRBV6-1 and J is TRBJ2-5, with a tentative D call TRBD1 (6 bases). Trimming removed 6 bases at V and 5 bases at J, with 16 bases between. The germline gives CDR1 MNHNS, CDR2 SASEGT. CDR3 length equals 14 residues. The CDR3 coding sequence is TGTGCCAGCAGCCACGACAGGTTGAGGGAGACCCAGTACTTC. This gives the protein CASSHDRLRETQYF.

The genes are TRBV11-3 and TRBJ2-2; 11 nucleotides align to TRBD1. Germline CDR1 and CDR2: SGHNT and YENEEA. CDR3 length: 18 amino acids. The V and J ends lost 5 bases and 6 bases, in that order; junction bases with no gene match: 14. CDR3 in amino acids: CASSPRSPGTGGSGELFF. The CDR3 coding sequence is TGTGCCAGCAGCCCAAGGTCCCCCGGGACAGGGGGATCCGGGGAGCTGTTTTTT.